The 10 T cell receptor beta chains listed next were all sequenced from one sample in a study of blood T cells in healthy people across ages (dated by TCRdb to 2015 to 2017). Library preparation used 5' RACE. The sample was run on an Illumina HiSeq 2500. A second about 6 to 11 cycle PCR used a sample-barcoded 5' primer and a J-beta primer mix. Using fastp trimming at Q25 and MiXCR clonotype assembly, TCRdb reanalyzed the public sequencing data and kept in-frame beta chains. Each entry merges the rows of one CDR3 protein and shows their most common DNA and genes. In this sample the table shows about 1.5 million distinct CDR3 sequences, roughly 43% of which occur a single time. The ten biggest clones cover less than 5% of the sample. The source material was blood. Receptors were obtained from a woman between 18 and 29 years old in good health.

This clonotype was observed a few times. The CDR3 region is CASSLVLAGGLEQFF. CDR3 nucleotide sequence: TGTGCCAGCAGCTTGGTGCTAGCGGGAGGCTTAGAGCAGTTCTTC. The chain recombines TRBV5-5 with TRBJ2-1; 11 bases are shared with TRBD2. Germline V lookup: CDR1 SGHKS, CDR2 YYEKEE (reference sequence). V lost 0 bases and J lost 10; bases outside the gene matches: 6. This CDR3 is built from 15 residues.

This chain connects TRBV7-9 to TRBJ2-5; D ambiguous. The DNA end lines up better with TRBJ2-7; the J call may be wrong. The CDR3 consists of 14 residues. From germline, CDR1 is SEHNR and CDR2 FQNEAQ (reference sequence). The CDR3 spells CASSLAAETHEQYF. CDR3 DNA sequence: TGTGCCAGCAGCTTAGCAGCCGAAACCCACGAGCAGTACTTC.

This clonotype appeared a few times. The genes are TRBV7-2 and TRBJ2-7, with unresolved D. The V gene lost 4 bases and the J gene lost 6 bases, with 13 bases spanning the gap. This CDR3 has 13 residues. Per germline, CDR1 SGHTA and CDR2 FQGNSA. CDR3 nucleotide sequence: TGTGCCAGCAGCTCGGCAAGACGTCTCGAGCAGTACTTC. Protein sequence: CASSSARRLEQYF.

This chain connects TRBV7-3 to TRBJ1-2; D is undetermined. V was cut by 4 bases and J by 2 bases, with 11 bases left in between. Per the germline V gene, CDR1 is SGHTA and CDR2 is FQGTGA. The CDR3 runs 14 residues. The CDR3 is CASSSNVGNYGYTF. The CDR3, as DNA: TGTGCCAGCAGCTCTAACGTTGGGAACTATGGCTACACCTTC.

This chain connects TRBV20-1 to TRBJ2-1; TRBD2 is a possible D gene (6 bases). The CDR3 totals 14 residues. CDR1 is DFQATT and CDR2 is SNEGSKA in the germline V gene (reference sequence). V gave up 2 bases and J gave up 7 bases, with 15 bases separating them. DNA for the CDR3: TGCAGTGCTAGATATAGCGGAGCTGGGAATGAGCAGTTCTTC. Translation gives CSARYSGAGNEQFF.

The rearrangement links TRBV5-1 to TRBJ1-2; D perhaps matches TRBD1 (5 bases). The V end was cut by 5 bases, the J end by 8 bases, with 19 bases between. Per germline, CDR1 SGHRS and CDR2 YFSETQ. The CDR3 runs 14 residues. CDR3 nucleotide sequence: TGCGCCAGCAGTTCCCGGGACGCACTCGGCGGCTACACCTTC. Translated, it gives CASSSRDALGGYTF.

This clonotype was counted only a few times. This sequence joins TRBV29-1 and TRBJ1-2; perhaps TRBD1 as D (5 bases). CDR3 length: 10 residues. Germline V gene lookup returns CDR1 SQVTM and CDR2 ANQGSEA. V gave up 5 bases and J gave up 10 bases, with 11 bases separating them. CDR3 amino acids: CSVYRGDYTF. In nucleotides, the CDR3 is TGCAGCGTTTATCGAGGGGACTACACCTTC.

This clonotype appeared many times. The chain uses TRBV3-1 and TRBJ2-7, with D uncertain. The CDR3 runs 13 residues. The ends were cut back, 9 bases at V and 2 bases at J, with 14 bases in the middle. From germline, CDR1 is LGHDT and CDR2 YNNKEL (reference sequence). The CDR3 region is CASSQRTPYEQYF. DNA of the CDR3: TGTGCCAGTTCCCAACGGACCCCCTACGAGCAGTACTTC.

This chain uses TRBV29-1 with TRBJ1-1; D unresolved. V shed 7 bases and J shed 4 bases, with 16 bases lying between them. The germline V gene encodes CDR1 SQVTM and CDR2 ANQGSEA. The CDR3 extends over 13 amino acids. CDR3 amino acids: CSARQVLSTEAFF. CDR3 sequence (DNA): TGCAGCGCCAGACAAGTACTGAGCACTGAAGCTTTCTTT. Variable domain in full (rest from reference TRBV29-1 and TRBJ1-1): SAVISQKPSRDICQRGTSLTIQCQVDSQVTMMFWYRQQPGQSLTLIATANQGSEATYESGFVIDKFPISRPNLTFSTLTVSNMSPEDSSIYLCSARQVLSTEAFFGQGTRLTVV.

The V and J genes are TRBV12-3 or TRBV12-4 and TRBJ2-7; either TRBD1 or TRBD2 may supply D (5 bases each). Deletions cut 2 bases from V and 7 bases from J, with 24 bases between. This CDR3 has 17 residues. This chain's CDR3 is CASSLRGLELVGHEQYF. The CDR3 nucleotides read TGTGCCAGCAGTTTAAGAGGGTTGGAGCTAGTAGGACATGAGCAGTACTTC.